This T cell receptor (beta chain) is drawn from a study of blood T cell repertoires in COVID-19. Across the whole study: T cells, B-cell-depleted T cells, or PBMCs provided the cDNA or gDNA that served as material.

Sequencing was performed with immunoSEQ multiplex PCR; in TCRdb, only in-frame clones are kept and a portion is missing. This sample has about 320,000 clones, with 70% to 90% found just once. The specimen was peripheral blood. The receptor was isolated from a woman aged 25 to 39 with COVID-19, enrolled during active disease.

In DNA form, the CDR3 reads TGTGCCAGCAGCCCATTGGACAGGGCGGGCGGCTACACCTTC. Protein product: CASSPLDRAGGYTF. The chain uses TRBV14 and TRBJ1-2; TRBD1 matches 8 bases. The CDR3 is 14 amino acids. CDR1 and CDR2 from the germline V gene are SGHDN and FVKESK. J was trimmed by 8 bases and V by 4 bases; bases with no gene match: 9.